The clone carrying this T cell receptor (beta chain) was seen more than once but under ten times. The antigen is undetermined. This entry comes from a study of T cell responses to AZD1222 COVID-19 vaccine. The method was immunoSEQ multiplex PCR; TCRdb's version includes in-frame clones alone and lacks a portion of them. In the table there are 200,000 to 250,000 clones, less than 95% of which are singletons. Germline assignment: CDR1 ENHRY and CDR2 SYGVKD. V was clipped by 3 bases and J by 9 bases, with 24 bases between them. The CDR3 length is 17 residues. Regarding the study as a whole: Within unmutated variant regions lay the reported targets of nearly half of spike-specific TCRs. Seropositive AZD1222 recipients at baseline numbered only five to seven. Recipients of two AZD1222 doses showed rising Spike-specific TCR breadth and depth. Repertoires were sampled only after the peak T cell response.

The sample was peripheral blood, taken 28 days after the second dose of the MenACWY control vaccine. This TCR was recovered from an adult who received the MenACWY meningococcal vaccine as a control. The chain uses TRBV10-3 and TRBJ1-5; D gene unclear. Here the CDR3 DNA reads TGTGCCATCAGTGACCCCCCAGCCGGGGAGTACCTGCGGCCCCAGCATTTT. Translated, it gives CAISDPPAGEYLRPQHF.